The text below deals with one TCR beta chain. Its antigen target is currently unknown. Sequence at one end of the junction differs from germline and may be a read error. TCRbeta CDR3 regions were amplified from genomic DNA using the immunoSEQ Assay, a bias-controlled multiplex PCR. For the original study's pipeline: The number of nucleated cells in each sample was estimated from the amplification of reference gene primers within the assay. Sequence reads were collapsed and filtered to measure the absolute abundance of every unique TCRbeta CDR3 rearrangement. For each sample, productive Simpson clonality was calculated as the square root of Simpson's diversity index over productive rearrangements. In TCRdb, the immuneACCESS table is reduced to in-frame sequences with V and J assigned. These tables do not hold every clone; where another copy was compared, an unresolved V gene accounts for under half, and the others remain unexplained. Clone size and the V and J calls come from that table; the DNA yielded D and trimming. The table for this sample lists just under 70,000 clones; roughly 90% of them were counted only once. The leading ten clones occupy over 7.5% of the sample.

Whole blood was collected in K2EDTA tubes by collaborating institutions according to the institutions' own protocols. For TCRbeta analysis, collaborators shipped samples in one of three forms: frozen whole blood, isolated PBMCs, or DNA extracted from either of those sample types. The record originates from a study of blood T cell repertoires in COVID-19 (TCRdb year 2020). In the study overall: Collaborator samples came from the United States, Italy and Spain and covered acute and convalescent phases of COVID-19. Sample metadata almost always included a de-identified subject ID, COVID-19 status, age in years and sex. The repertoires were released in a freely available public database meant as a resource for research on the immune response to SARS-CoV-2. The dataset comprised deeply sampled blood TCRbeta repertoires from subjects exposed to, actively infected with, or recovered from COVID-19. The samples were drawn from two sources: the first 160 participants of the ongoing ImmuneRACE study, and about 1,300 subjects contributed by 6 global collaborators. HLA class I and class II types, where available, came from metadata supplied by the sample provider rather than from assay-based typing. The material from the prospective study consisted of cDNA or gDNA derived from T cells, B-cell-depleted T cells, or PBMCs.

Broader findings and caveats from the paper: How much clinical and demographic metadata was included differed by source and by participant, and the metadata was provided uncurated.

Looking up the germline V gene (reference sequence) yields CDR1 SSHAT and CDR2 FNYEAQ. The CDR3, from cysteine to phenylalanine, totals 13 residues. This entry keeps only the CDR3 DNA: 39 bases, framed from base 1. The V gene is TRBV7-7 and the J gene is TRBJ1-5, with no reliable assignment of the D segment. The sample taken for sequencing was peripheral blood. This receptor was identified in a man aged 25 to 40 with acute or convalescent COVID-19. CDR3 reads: CASSPQGNQPQHF. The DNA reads TGTGCTAGCAGCCCCCAGGGCAATCAGCCCCAGCATTTT.